The table lists the clone carrying this TCR beta chain with a few counts. The antigen is undetermined. The entry originates in a study of regulatory T cells in long-lasting Graves disease. Study context: The antithyroid drugs taken by newly diagnosed Graves' patients had been used for under 3 months.

Both iRepertoire HTBI primers and Arm-PCR of CDR3 regions were used to build the TCR beta libraries. TCRdb reprocessed the multiplex PCR reads via MiXCR and lists one record per CDR3 protein. The sample records around 420,000 distinct CDR3 sequences, 14% to 15% being singletons. The CDR3 contains 17 residues. Trimming pared 3 bases from V and 4 bases from J, leaving 22 bases between. The germline CDR1 and CDR2 sequences are MDHEN and SYDVKM. Study observations and caveats: Persistent-disease Graves' patients showed less TCR diversity than new cases.

The sample's time point: newly diagnosed GD, antithyroid drugs for less than 3 months. TCR sequences were obtained from RNA taken from PBMCs. In this cohort, patients came from an endocrinology department located in Xi'an, China. This sample also belongs to another study, concerning T cells in Graves' hyperthyroidism and ophthalmopathy. This second study says: When the TCR CDR3 underwent first-round RT-PCR, the HTBI primer set was used.

V is TRBV28 and J is TRBJ2-7; possibly TRBD1 for D (6 bases). The sequences come from peripheral blood mononuclear cells (PBMCs), collected at new diagnosis, from a patient treated with antithyroid drugs. This TCR derives from a woman in her thirties or forties with Graves disease. CDR3 loop: CASSFGHRAAKGYEQYF. The CDR3 bases are TGTGCCAGCAGTTTCGGCCACAGGGCCGCGAAGGGTTACGAGCAGTACTTC.